Sequencing of this T cell receptor (beta chain) was carried out in a study of identical twins. General study results and limits: Whereas memory repertoires showed no such difference, abundant cord blood beta clonotypes carried fewer insertions. Conclusions rested on cross-sectional statistics rather than following the same donors. Some out-of-frame alpha sequences were shared by twins, and these showed excess low generation probability.

Points on this clonotype: Its antigen remains unidentified.

TCRdb re-called the 5' RACE reads through MiXCR, storing one row per CDR3 protein. Of roughly 200,000 distinct CDR3 sequences detected, about 7.5% appear once; the ten largest clones hold about 1.9%. V was trimmed by 6 bases and J by 0 bases, leaving 13 bases between them. Germline-derived CDR1 and CDR2 are LGHDT and YNNKEL (reference sequence). The CDR3 spans 15 residues. These same records also appear under a second study, on yellow fever vaccine responses in identical twins.

The sequencing sample was made of memory (CD45RO+) T cells sorted from blood. The J gene is TRBJ2-3, the V gene TRBV3-1; D is possibly TRBD1 (7 bases). The clonotype originates from a woman aged 18-30 years in good health. As DNA, the CDR3 is TGTGCCAGCAGTGGCGGGACAGCTAGCACAGATACGCAGTATTTT. It encodes CASSGGTASTDTQYF.